Listed here are 27 T cell receptor beta chains from one sample, sequenced in a study of shared T cell receptors in the human thymus (dated by TCRdb to the early 2020s). The library was made by the immunoSEQ multiplex PCR assay. Entries here come from immuneACCESS through TCRdb and include only in-frame sequences with V and J called. Some clones fail to appear in such tables; in the studies checked, an unresolved V gene covers under half of the shortfall, and the cause of the remainder is unknown. In this sample the table shows hundreds of thousands of clones, 88% of which occur a single time. The ten largest clones add up to about 0.01% of the sample. These same data were also listed under a study on human thymus T cells.

Sequencing was carried out using thymocytes. These receptors all stem from a boy under two years old with a congenital heart defect. Donor details come from another sample of the same person, matched by shared clones.

The rearrangement links TRBV5-6 to TRBJ2-7, with 10 bases that match TRBD2. The CDR3 totals 15 residues. Germline values: CDR1 SGHDT, CDR2 YYEEEE. With V trimmed by 1 base and J by 2 bases, 3 bases remained unmatched. The CDR3 sequence is CASSLPLAGAYEQYF. CDR3 DNA sequence: TGTGCCAGCAGCTTGCCCCTAGCGGGAGCCTACGAGCAGTACTTC.

The J gene is TRBJ1-3, the V gene TRBV5-1; D unclear. The length of the CDR3 is 21 residues. The germline V gene has CDR1 SGHRS and CDR2 YFSETQ. Between the trimmed V and J ends, which lost 0 bases and 0 bases, there was a span of 25 bases. The CDR3 reads CASSLDLSPQWAKSSGNTIYF. CDR3 nucleotides: TGCGCCAGCAGCTTGGACCTCAGTCCCCAATGGGCTAAGAGCTCTGGAAACACCATATATTTT.

V and J are TRBV4-1 and TRBJ1-2, with D perhaps TRBD1 (5 bases). V lost 2 bases and J 6 bases, leaving 13 bases between the germline ends. There are 14 residues in the CDR3. In germline, CDR1 is MGHRA, CDR2 YSYEKL. CDR3 region: CASSQLRVPHGYTF. The CDR3 DNA sequence: TGCGCCAGCAGCCAACTCAGGGTCCCCCATGGCTACACCTTC.

The chain employs TRBV6-5 and TRBJ2-7; tentative D call: TRBD1 (5 bases). Germline CDR1 is MNHEY and CDR2 is SVGAGI. CDR3 length equals 15 residues. Between the trimmed V and J ends, which lost 0 bases and 1 base, there was a span of 10 bases. CDR3 bases: TGTGCCAGCAGTTACTCGCGTCAGGGATCCTACGAGCAGTACTTC. It is translated as CASSYSRQGSYEQYF.

This clone was counted only a few times. The chain is built from TRBV6-1 and TRBJ2-4; perhaps TRBD2 as D (6 bases). Germline loops: CDR1 MNHNS, CDR2 SASEGT. CDR3 size: 15 residues. The V end lost 7 bases, the J end lost 3 bases, and 16 bases lay between the germline ends. This CDR3 reads CASNGSPGDKNIQYF. The DNA of the CDR3 is TGTGCCAGCAATGGCAGCCCGGGGGACAAAAACATTCAGTACTTC.

This CDR3 is CASSRSGTGFSEQYF. Here the CDR3 DNA reads TGTGCCAGCAGCCGATCCGGGACAGGGTTTTCCGAGCAGTACTTC. This rearrangement joins TRBV11-3 to TRBJ2-7; 9 bases agree with TRBD1. The length of the CDR3 is 15 residues. Germline values: CDR1 SGHNT, CDR2 YENEEA. The V and J ends lost 5 bases and 6 bases, in that order; junction bases with no gene match: 11. The full variable domain, completed using reference TRBV11-3 and TRBJ2-7, is EAGVVQSPRYKIIEKKQPVAFWCNPISGHNTLYWYLQNLGQGPELLIRYENEEAVDDSQLPKDRFSAERLKGVDSTLKIQPAELGDSAVYLCASSRSGTGFSEQYFGPGTRLTVT.

This chain uses TRBV7-9 with TRBJ2-3; 9 positions agree with TRBD1. Germline lookup yields CDR1 SEHNR and CDR2 FQNEAQ (reference sequence). The CDR3 length is 16 residues. Trimming removed 0 bases from V and 3 bases from J; junction bases left unmatched: 4. The CDR3 bases are TGTGCCAGCAGCTTAGCAGGGACAGGGAGTACAGATACGCAGTATTTT. Amino acids: CASSLAGTGSTDTQYF.

The J gene is TRBJ1-1, the V gene TRBV4-1, with TRBD1 identical over 10 bases. The CDR3 is made up of 19 amino acids. CDR1 is MGHRA and CDR2 is YSYEKL in the germline V gene. V shed 0 bases, J shed 3 bases, and the junction held 13 bases outside the gene matches. CDR3 sequence: CASSQDGRDRGLGDTEAFF. The DNA for the CDR3 is TGCGCCAGCAGCCAAGATGGCCGGGACAGGGGTTTGGGGGACACTGAAGCTTTCTTT.

The CDR3 here is CASSPLEDPISYEQYF. The CDR3 coding sequence is TGTGCCAGCAGTCCTCTGGAGGACCCCATCTCCTACGAGCAGTACTTC. This chain links TRBV28 with TRBJ2-7, with D tentatively TRBD2 (5 bases). Trimming took 5 bases from V and 0 from J, leaving 17 bases between them. The CDR3 totals 16 residues. The germline gives CDR1 MDHEN, CDR2 SYDVKM.

This clone came up once. The rearrangement uses TRBV9 and TRBJ1-1; possible D gene TRBD1, 6 bases. The V and J ends lost 3 bases and 9 bases respectively, with 12 bases between them. Germline CDR1 is SGDLS and CDR2 is YYNGEE. This CDR3 contains 12 residues. CDR3 sequence reads: CASSAVDSQAFF. CDR3 sequence (DNA): TGTGCCAGCAGCGCGGTGGACAGCCAAGCTTTCTTT.

The chain links TRBV6-1 to TRBJ1-5; TRBD1 is a possible D gene (6 bases). The CDR3 is 15 residues long. CDR1 and CDR2 (germline): MNHNS, SASEGT. The V end was cut by 4 bases, the J end by 3 bases, with 13 bases between. CDR3 sequence reads: CASSGGGPINQPQHF. The CDR3 DNA sequence: TGTGCCAGCAGTGGTGGGGGCCCGATCAATCAGCCCCAGCATTTT.

The chain joins TRBV6-6 to TRBJ1-2; maybe TRBD1 (6 bases). The CDR3 sequence is 14 residues long. CDR1 is MNHNY and CDR2 is SVGAGI in the germline V gene (reference sequence). V lost 7 bases and J lost 1, with 13 bases in between. CDR3 amino acids: CASTKRTDNYGYTF. CDR3 nucleotides: TGTGCCAGCACCAAACGGACAGATAACTATGGCTACACCTTC.

This chain connects TRBV29-1 to TRBJ2-1, with a weak D call TRBD2 (6 bases). Germline V gene lookup returns CDR1 SQVTM and CDR2 ANQGSEA. This CDR3 region has 14 residues. V lost 4 bases to trimming and J lost 6 bases, with 16 bases between them. In nucleotides, the CDR3 is TGCAGCGTTGCCGCAAGGGGTAGCGGCAATGAGCAGTTCTTC. Its translation: CSVAARGSGNEQFF.

The chain carries TRBV19 and TRBJ2-2; D not certain. CDR1 and CDR2 (germline): LNHDA, SQIVND (reference sequence). V was cut by 3 bases and J by 0 bases, with 11 bases left in between. The CDR3 loop spans 16 amino acids. DNA of the CDR3: TGTGCCAGTAGTATCTTCCCACGAGCGAACACCGGGGAGCTGTTTTTT. Its protein product is CASSIFPRANTGELFF.

CDR3 loop: CASSSRTSGRAGSYNEQFF. The CDR3 coding sequence is TGTGCCAGCAGCTCGCGGACTAGCGGGAGGGCCGGGTCCTACAATGAGCAGTTCTTC. The V call is TRBV9, the J call TRBJ2-1; 15 bases align to TRBD2. Trimming took 4 bases from V and 1 from J; bases not matched to a gene: 9. The germline V gene has CDR1 SGDLS and CDR2 YYNGEE. The length of the CDR3 is 19 residues.

This rearrangement joins TRBV5-4 to TRBJ2-2, with D possibly TRBD2 on 6 matching bases. This CDR3 has 18 amino acids. V was cut by 0 bases and J by 4 bases, with 19 bases left in between. Germline V gene data show CDR1 as SGHNT and CDR2 as YYREEE (reference sequence). The CDR3 nucleotides are TGTGCCAGCAGCTTGGGTGTCCGAAAGGGACTGACCACCGGGGAGCTGTTTTTT. This codes for CASSLGVRKGLTTGELFF.

The rearrangement links TRBV2 to TRBJ2-7; 13 bases are shared with TRBD2. CDR1 SNHLY and CDR2 FYNNEI come from the germline V gene. Unmatched junction bases numbered 15, after V lost 5 bases and J lost 2 bases. The CDR3 has 19 residues. CDR3 DNA sequence: TGTGCCAGCAGTCCACCGGGACTAGCGGGGTACCGCCCGCCCTACGAGCAGTACTTC. Protein: CASSPPGLAGYRPPYEQYF.

V and J are TRBV4-3 and TRBJ2-1; a possible D gene is TRBD2 (6 bases). There are 17 residues in the CDR3. In germline, CDR1 is LGHNA, CDR2 YSLEER. Trimming shortened V by 0 bases and J by 0 bases, and 12 bases separated the two germline ends. CDR3 bases: TGCGCCAGCAGCCAAGATGGAGGGGAGAGCTCCTACAATGAGCAGTTCTTC. Encoded protein: CASSQDGGESSYNEQFF.

This sequence joins TRBV10-2 and TRBJ2-5, with 11 bases aligning to TRBD1. V shed 0 bases and J 5 bases; nucleotides not matched to a gene: 8. In germline, CDR1 is WSHSY, CDR2 SAAADI. The CDR3 totals 17 residues. In DNA, the CDR3 is TGCGCCAGCAGTGAGTCCTTCGGACAGGGGGCAGCGGAGACCCAGTACTTC. It is translated as CASSESFGQGAAETQYF.

This chain connects TRBV30 to TRBJ2-1; TRBD2 is a possible D gene (5 bases). From germline, CDR1 is GTSNPN and CDR2 SVGIG (reference sequence). V lost 1 base to trimming and J lost 7 bases, with 14 bases between them. There are 14 residues in the CDR3. The CDR3 is CAWSDSDWLNEQFF. The DNA for the CDR3 is TGTGCCTGGAGTGATTCGGACTGGCTGAATGAGCAGTTCTTC. Drawing the rest from reference TRBV30 and TRBJ2-1, the complete variable domain is SQTIHQWPATLVQPVGSPLSLECTVEGTSNPNLYWYRQAAGRGLQLLFYSVGIGQISSEVPQNLSASRPQDRQFILSSKKLLLSDSGFYLCAWSDSDWLNEQFFGPGTRLTVL.

The chain employs TRBV7-9 and TRBJ2-1, with no clear D. The germline V gene has CDR1 SEHNR and CDR2 FQNEAQ (reference sequence). Trimming pared 5 bases from V and 14 bases from J, leaving 4 bases between. The CDR3 length is 8 residues. CDR3 loop: CASSPEFF. Here the CDR3 DNA reads TGTGCCAGCAGCCCGGAGTTCTTC. Full variable domain (outside the CDR3, taken from reference TRBV7-9 and TRBJ2-1): DTGVSQNPRHKITKRGQNVTFRCDPISEHNRLYWYRQTLGQGPEFLTYFQNEAQLEKSRLLSDRFSAERPKGSFSTLEIQRTEQGDSAMYLCASSPEFFGPGTRLTVL.

The genes are TRBV18 and TRBJ2-5; a possible D gene is TRBD1 (6 bases). Trimming removed 4 bases from V and 4 bases from J, with 16 bases in between. This CDR3 contains 15 residues. CDR1 KGHSH and CDR2 LQKENI come from the germline V gene. DNA of the CDR3: TGTGCCAGCTCACTCCGCAGGGGAAGGGGAGAGACCCAGTACTTC. The encoded protein is CASSLRRGRGETQYF.

This clone was seen a few times. The rearrangement uses TRBV28 and TRBJ2-7; TRBD2 matches 10 bases. This CDR3 contains 16 residues. CDR1 is MDHEN, CDR2 SYDVKM, per germline. The junction had 7 bases not matched to a gene; V was cut back by 3 bases and J by 2 bases. CDR3 sequence (DNA): TGTGCCAGCAGTTTTAGGGTACTAGCGGGGACCTACGAGCAGTACTTC. Translation: CASSFRVLAGTYEQYF.

The chain recombines TRBV5-1 with TRBJ2-2, with a weak D call TRBD2 (6 bases). Germline CDR1 is SGHRS and CDR2 is YFSETQ. Trimming removed 4 bases from V and 0 bases from J, with 25 bases in between. CDR3 length equals 20 residues. CDR3 loop: CASSPIRRDNLFANTGELFF. The CDR3 DNA is TGCGCCAGCAGCCCGATTCGGCGGGATAACCTTTTCGCGAACACCGGGGAGCTGTTTTTT.

The chain combines TRBV5-4 with TRBJ2-2; D remains unclear. The CDR3 is made up of 15 amino acids. Trimming took off 0 bases at V and 3 bases at J, with 9 bases between the two ends. Germline values: CDR1 SGHNT, CDR2 YYREEE (reference sequence). The CDR3 is CASSLADWHTGELFF. CDR3 coding DNA: TGTGCCAGCAGCTTGGCCGACTGGCACACCGGGGAGCTGTTTTTT.

The V gene is TRBV7-9, the J gene TRBJ2-7; 8 positions agree with TRBD1. CDR3 length: 14 amino acids. CDR1 is SEHNR and CDR2 is FQNEAQ in the germline V gene (reference sequence). V was clipped by 7 bases and J by 5 bases; unmatched bases: 10. CDR3: CASKPDRGDNEQYF. The CDR3 DNA follows: TGTGCCAGCAAACCAGACAGGGGTGACAACGAGCAGTACTTC.

The gene calls are TRBV11-3 and TRBJ1-3; TRBD1 matches at 8 bases. The CDR3 runs 15 residues. V was clipped by 5 bases and J by 5 bases; unmatched bases: 8. The germline V gene has CDR1 SGHNT and CDR2 YENEEA. Here the CDR3 reads CASSPTGTGRNTIYF. The DNA for the CDR3 is TGTGCCAGCAGCCCGACCGGGACAGGTCGAAACACCATATATTTT.